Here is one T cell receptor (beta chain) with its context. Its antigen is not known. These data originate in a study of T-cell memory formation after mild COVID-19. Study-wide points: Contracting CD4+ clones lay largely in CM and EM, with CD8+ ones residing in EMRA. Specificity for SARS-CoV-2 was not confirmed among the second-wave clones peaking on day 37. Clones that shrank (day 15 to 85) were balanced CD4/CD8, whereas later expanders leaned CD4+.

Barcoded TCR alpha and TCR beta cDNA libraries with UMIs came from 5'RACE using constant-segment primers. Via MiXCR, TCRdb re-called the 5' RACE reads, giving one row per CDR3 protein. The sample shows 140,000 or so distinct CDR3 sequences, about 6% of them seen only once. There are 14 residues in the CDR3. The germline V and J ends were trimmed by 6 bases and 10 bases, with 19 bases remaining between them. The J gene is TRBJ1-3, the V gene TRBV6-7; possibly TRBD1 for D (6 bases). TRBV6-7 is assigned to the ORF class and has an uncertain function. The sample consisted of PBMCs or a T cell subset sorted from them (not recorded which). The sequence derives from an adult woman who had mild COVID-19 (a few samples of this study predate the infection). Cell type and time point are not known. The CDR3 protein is CASRRRQVNTTIYF. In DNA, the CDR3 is TGTGCCAGCAGACGCCGACAGGTGAATACGACCATATATTTT.